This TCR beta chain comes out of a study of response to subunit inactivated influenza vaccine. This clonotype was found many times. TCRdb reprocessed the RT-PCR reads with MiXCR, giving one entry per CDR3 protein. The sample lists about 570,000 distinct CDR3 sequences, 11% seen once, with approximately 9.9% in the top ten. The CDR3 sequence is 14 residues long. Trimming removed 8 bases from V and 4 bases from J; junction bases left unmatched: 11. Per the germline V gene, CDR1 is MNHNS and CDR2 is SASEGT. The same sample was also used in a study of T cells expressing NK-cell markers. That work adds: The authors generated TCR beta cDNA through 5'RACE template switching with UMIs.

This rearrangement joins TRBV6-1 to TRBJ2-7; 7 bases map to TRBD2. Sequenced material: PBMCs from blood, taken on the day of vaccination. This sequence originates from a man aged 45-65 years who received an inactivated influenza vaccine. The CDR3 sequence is CASRASGSIYEQYF. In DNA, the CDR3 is TGTGCCAGCCGGGCTAGCGGATCGATATACGAGCAGTACTTC.